The clone carrying this T cell receptor (beta chain) was seen repeatedly, ten times or more. The data derive from a study of T-cell reconstitution after alpha-beta-depleted transplantation in children. A TCRbeta library incorporating unique molecular identifiers was prepared. TCRdb reanalysed the PCR reads using MiXCR and keeps one entry per CDR3 protein. Of 170,000 or so distinct CDR3 sequences detected, approximately 6.8% appear once; the ten largest clones hold approximately 3%. The germline CDR1 and CDR2 sequences are KGHSH and LQKENI. This CDR3 has 13 amino acids. Trimming stripped 1 base from V and 5 bases from J, with 8 bases between.

The sequence was collected from a human donor who donated a stem cell graft to a child with Wiskott-Aldrich syndrome. The genes are TRBV18 and TRBJ2-5; a possible D gene is TRBD2 (6 bases). The sequencing here drew on PBMCs from the stem cell graft donor, taken from the stem cell graft. The CDR3 DNA reads as TGTGCCAGCTCACCACAGGGAGGCGAGACCCAGTACTTC. Translating gives CASSPQGGETQYF.